This T cell receptor beta chain was identified during a study of neoadjuvant nivolumab and ipilimumab in lung cancer. Comment on this clone: Its target is not known. One end of the junction fails to match germline, which may point to a read error.

Study conclusions and caveats: Compared with tumor-adjacent uninvolved lung, resected tumors showed greater richness and clonality.

This CDR3 is built from 13 residues. The germline V gene encodes CDR1 SGHTA and CDR2 FQGNSA. Only in-frame clones appear in the TCRdb table, and some are missing; sequencing was by immunoSEQ multiplex PCR. The sample holds 9,600 or so clones, roughly 80% seen once. The J gene is TRBJ1-2, the V gene TRBV7-2; weak D call: TRBD1 (6 bases). The material sequenced was tumor tissue, taken after neoadjuvant nivolumab, alone or with ipilimumab, at or shortly before surgery. The TCR originated in an adult with non-small cell lung cancer. The CDR3 nucleotides are TGTGCCAGCAGCTTAGATATAGACCAGGGGAATGACTTC. As protein: CASSLDIDQGNDF.